Below are 22 T cell receptor beta chains sequenced from a single sample in a study of T cells after yellow fever vaccination. TCRdb reanalysed the 5' RACE reads using MiXCR and keeps one entry per CDR3 protein. In the table there are some 560,000 distinct CDR3 sequences, about 19% of which are singletons. Specimen: PBMCs, collected 15 days after the yellow fever booster vaccination. These receptors came from a man between 25 and 39 years old who received the YFV17D yellow fever vaccine.

CDR3 in amino acids: CSARAPNQPQHF. DNA of the CDR3: TGCAGTGCTAGAGCCCCGAATCAGCCCCAGCATTTT. The V and J genes are TRBV20-1 and TRBJ1-5; D gene uncertain. V was pared by 1 base and J by 4 bases, with 5 bases between. The germline gives CDR1 DFQATT, CDR2 SNEGSKA (reference sequence). This CDR3 contains 12 residues.

V usage is TRBV18 and J usage is TRBJ2-3; D remains unclear. With 3 bases removed from V and 6 bases from J, the gap between germline ends came to 10 bases. Germline values: CDR1 KGHSH, CDR2 LQKENI. There are 13 residues in the CDR3. In nucleotides, the CDR3 is TGTGCCAGCTCACCCCCACATGGTGATACGCAGTATTTT. It codes for CASSPPHGDTQYF.

This clonotype appeared a few times. This chain joins TRBV4-3 and TRBJ1-2, with 8 bases aligning to TRBD1. Trimming at V came to 0 bases and at J to 6 bases, leaving 6 bases not matched to a gene. CDR1 is LGHNA and CDR2 is YSLEER in the germline V gene. This CDR3 comprises 15 residues. CDR3 in DNA: TGCGCCAGCAGCCAAGAAGGCAGGGGGCTCGATGGCTACACCTTC. Translating gives CASSQEGRGLDGYTF.

The chain recombines TRBV7-8 with TRBJ2-7, with D possibly TRBD2 on 6 matching bases. Per the germline V gene, CDR1 is SGHVS and CDR2 is FQNEAQ. V gave up 0 bases and J gave up 0 bases, with 12 bases separating them. This CDR3 is 16 amino acids long. CDR3 protein: CASSLARGWGSYEQYF. The CDR3 nucleotides read TGTGCCAGCAGCTTAGCCCGGGGGTGGGGCTCCTACGAGCAGTACTTC.

The chain couples TRBV14 to TRBJ2-5; 10 bases line up with TRBD2. With 2 bases clipped from V and 4 bases from J, the junction kept 7 bases outside the gene matches. The CDR3 is made up of 16 amino acids. CDR1 is SGHDN, CDR2 FVKESK, per germline. CDR3 sequence reads: CASSQYRLAGVETQYF. Written as DNA, the CDR3 is TGTGCCAGCAGCCAATATCGCCTAGCGGGAGTAGAGACCCAGTACTTC.

This clonotype has a handful of counts. The chain recombines TRBV6-1 with TRBJ2-7; possibly TRBD1 for D (6 bases). This CDR3 has 14 residues. The germline V and J ends were trimmed by 5 bases and 3 bases, with 14 bases remaining between them. The V gene's germline CDR1 is MNHNS and CDR2 SASEGT. The CDR3 DNA reads TGTGCCAGCAGTAAATACAGGGTTGGCTACGAGCAGTACTTC. Translating it yields CASSKYRVGYEQYF.

The CDR3 nucleotides are TGTGCAACCGCTAGCGGGAGTGTCTACGAGCAGTACTTC. It translates to CATASGSVYEQYF. The genes are TRBV7-2 and TRBJ2-7; 10 positions match TRBD2. Germline-derived CDR1 and CDR2 are SGHTA and FQGNSA. CDR3 size: 13 residues.

This clonotype was counted once. The chain joins TRBV12-3 or TRBV12-4 to TRBJ1-2; 8 bases line up with TRBD1. V trimming: 6 bases; J trimming: 8 bases; junction bases outside the gene matches: 8. The CDR3 is made up of 13 amino acids. The CDR3 DNA sequence: TGTGCCAGCAGGGATCAGGGGGCGAAGGGCTACACCTTC. Amino acids: CASRDQGAKGYTF.

This clonotype was detected a few times. The genes are TRBV29-1 and TRBJ2-1; no reliable D call. Germline lookup yields CDR1 SQVTM and CDR2 ANQGSEA. The CDR3 is 14 amino acids. Deletions cut 5 bases from V and 5 bases from J, with 16 bases between. The CDR3 DNA reads TGCAGCGTTTACCCCGGAATAGGCAACAATGAGCAGTTCTTC. This sequence encodes CSVYPGIGNNEQFF.

The V call is TRBV25-1, the J call TRBJ1-2; a possible D gene is TRBD1 (6 bases). Trimming removed 2 bases at V and 2 bases at J, with 9 bases between. Germline V gene lookup returns CDR1 MGHDK and CDR2 SYGVNS. This CDR3 has 14 residues. CDR3 residues: CASSEPDRNYGYTF. CDR3 sequence (DNA): TGTGCCAGCAGTGAACCGGACAGAAACTATGGCTACACCTTC.

This clonotype was detected only a few times. The genes are TRBV7-9 and TRBJ2-2; D is uncertain. The CDR3 spans 14 residues. Trimming took 5 bases from V and 0 from J, leaving 7 bases between them. The germline V gene encodes CDR1 SEHNR and CDR2 FQNEAQ (reference sequence). The CDR3 sequence: CASSGRTNTGELFF. CDR3 nucleotide sequence: TGTGCCAGCAGCGGAAGGACGAACACCGGGGAGCTGTTTTTT.

The V and J genes are TRBV6-2 or TRBV6-3 and TRBJ2-1, with D possibly TRBD1 on 5 matching bases. This CDR3 is built from 15 residues. V lost 8 bases and J lost 13, with 27 bases in between. From germline, CDR1 is MNHEY and CDR2 SVGEGT. CDR3 loop: CASERAGLSVNFQFF. CDR3 nucleotide sequence: TGTGCCAGCGAAAGGGCAGGGTTGAGTGTTAACTTCCAGTTCTTC.

The rearrangement joins TRBV4-3 to TRBJ2-7; possibly TRBD1 or TRBD2 for D (5 bases each). This CDR3 is 14 amino acids long. Deletions cut 2 bases from V and 3 bases from J, with 11 bases between. CDR1 LGHNA and CDR2 YSLEER come from the germline V gene. CDR3 DNA: TGCGCCAGCAGCCAAAGGGCAGGGAGCTACGAGCAGTACTTC. The encoded protein is CASSQRAGSYEQYF.

This clonotype was seen more than once but under ten times. This rearrangement joins TRBV5-6 to TRBJ1-1; D is unclear. Trimming removed 0 bases at V and 1 base at J, with 10 bases between. CDR3 length equals 15 residues. Germline V CDR1 and CDR2: SGHDT, YYEEEE. CDR3 residues: CASSLGPGSNTEAFF. The CDR3 nucleotides are TGTGCCAGCAGCTTGGGTCCGGGTTCGAACACTGAAGCTTTCTTT.

This chain uses TRBV5-1 with TRBJ2-7; 8 nucleotides line up with TRBD2. CDR3 length equals 15 residues. V lost 4 bases to trimming and J lost 2 bases; unmatched junction nucleotides: 8. Germline V gives CDR1 SGHRS, CDR2 YFSETQ. The CDR3 is CASSGTSGNPYEQYF. The DNA of the CDR3 is TGCGCCAGCAGCGGGACTAGTGGAAACCCCTACGAGCAGTACTTC.

The chain is built from TRBV5-1 and TRBJ2-7; 12 bases are shared with TRBD2. CDR3 length: 15 residues. Germline V gene data show CDR1 as SGHRS and CDR2 as YFSETQ. Trimming at V came to 3 bases and at J to 2 bases, leaving 3 bases not matched to a gene. The CDR3 spells CASSSGLAGTYEQYF. CDR3 nucleotides: TGCGCCAGCAGCTCGGGACTAGCGGGTACCTACGAGCAGTACTTC.

The table lists this clonotype with a few counts. This rearrangement joins TRBV28 to TRBJ2-5; 7 bases map to TRBD2. Trimming at V came to 3 bases and at J to 2 bases, leaving 9 bases not matched to a gene. CDR3 length: 16 residues. The germline V gene encodes CDR1 MDHEN and CDR2 SYDVKM. The CDR3 DNA reads TGTGCCAGCAGTTTTTCGGGCCTAGCGGATCAAGAGACCCAGTACTTC. Amino acid sequence: CASSFSGLADQETQYF.

V gene TRBV29-1 combines with J gene TRBJ2-3; tentative D call: TRBD2 (6 bases). CDR1 SQVTM and CDR2 ANQGSEA come from the germline V gene. V shed 2 bases and J shed 4 bases, with 7 bases lying between them. CDR3 length: 12 residues. CDR3 region: CSVEWGADTQYF. In nucleotides, the CDR3 is TGCAGCGTTGAATGGGGGGCAGATACGCAGTATTTT.

This clonotype showed up just a few times. This chain connects TRBV6-4 to TRBJ2-7, with D unresolved. The CDR3 covers 14 residues. Germline V lookup: CDR1 MRHNA, CDR2 SNTAGT. V was pared by 2 bases and J by 3 bases, with 11 bases between. The CDR3 bases are TGTGCCAGCAGTGACGAGTCAGAAGACTACGAGCAGTACTTC. Its protein is CASSDESEDYEQYF.

This chain links TRBV14 with TRBJ1-4; D gene unclear. This CDR3 region has 14 residues. V lost 2 bases and J lost 11, with 15 bases in between. CDR1 is SGHDN and CDR2 is FVKESK in the germline V gene. CDR3 loop: CASSQQDPLSKLFF. The CDR3 bases are TGTGCCAGCAGCCAACAGGACCCGCTTTCTAAACTGTTTTTT.

This chain links TRBV20-1 with TRBJ2-3; D is perhaps TRBD1 (6 bases). V lost 0 bases to trimming and J lost 2 bases, with 12 bases between them. This CDR3 is 15 amino acids long. Germline V gives CDR1 DFQATT, CDR2 SNEGSKA (reference sequence). This CDR3 is CSARDRDTYTDTQYF. The CDR3 DNA follows: TGCAGTGCTAGAGACCGGGACACCTACACAGATACGCAGTATTTT.

This clonotype was seen more than once but under ten times. The chain carries TRBV2 and TRBJ2-5, with TRBD2 matching 10 bases. The germline gives CDR1 SNHLY, CDR2 FYNNEI. V was pared by 6 bases and J by 7 bases, with 23 bases of the junction left unmatched. This CDR3 region has 19 residues. As DNA, the CDR3 is TGTGCCAGCAGCTCTACCGGGACACTAACTAGCGGGAAGTACGGGACCCAGTACTTC. Amino acid sequence: CASSSTGTLTSGKYGTQYF.